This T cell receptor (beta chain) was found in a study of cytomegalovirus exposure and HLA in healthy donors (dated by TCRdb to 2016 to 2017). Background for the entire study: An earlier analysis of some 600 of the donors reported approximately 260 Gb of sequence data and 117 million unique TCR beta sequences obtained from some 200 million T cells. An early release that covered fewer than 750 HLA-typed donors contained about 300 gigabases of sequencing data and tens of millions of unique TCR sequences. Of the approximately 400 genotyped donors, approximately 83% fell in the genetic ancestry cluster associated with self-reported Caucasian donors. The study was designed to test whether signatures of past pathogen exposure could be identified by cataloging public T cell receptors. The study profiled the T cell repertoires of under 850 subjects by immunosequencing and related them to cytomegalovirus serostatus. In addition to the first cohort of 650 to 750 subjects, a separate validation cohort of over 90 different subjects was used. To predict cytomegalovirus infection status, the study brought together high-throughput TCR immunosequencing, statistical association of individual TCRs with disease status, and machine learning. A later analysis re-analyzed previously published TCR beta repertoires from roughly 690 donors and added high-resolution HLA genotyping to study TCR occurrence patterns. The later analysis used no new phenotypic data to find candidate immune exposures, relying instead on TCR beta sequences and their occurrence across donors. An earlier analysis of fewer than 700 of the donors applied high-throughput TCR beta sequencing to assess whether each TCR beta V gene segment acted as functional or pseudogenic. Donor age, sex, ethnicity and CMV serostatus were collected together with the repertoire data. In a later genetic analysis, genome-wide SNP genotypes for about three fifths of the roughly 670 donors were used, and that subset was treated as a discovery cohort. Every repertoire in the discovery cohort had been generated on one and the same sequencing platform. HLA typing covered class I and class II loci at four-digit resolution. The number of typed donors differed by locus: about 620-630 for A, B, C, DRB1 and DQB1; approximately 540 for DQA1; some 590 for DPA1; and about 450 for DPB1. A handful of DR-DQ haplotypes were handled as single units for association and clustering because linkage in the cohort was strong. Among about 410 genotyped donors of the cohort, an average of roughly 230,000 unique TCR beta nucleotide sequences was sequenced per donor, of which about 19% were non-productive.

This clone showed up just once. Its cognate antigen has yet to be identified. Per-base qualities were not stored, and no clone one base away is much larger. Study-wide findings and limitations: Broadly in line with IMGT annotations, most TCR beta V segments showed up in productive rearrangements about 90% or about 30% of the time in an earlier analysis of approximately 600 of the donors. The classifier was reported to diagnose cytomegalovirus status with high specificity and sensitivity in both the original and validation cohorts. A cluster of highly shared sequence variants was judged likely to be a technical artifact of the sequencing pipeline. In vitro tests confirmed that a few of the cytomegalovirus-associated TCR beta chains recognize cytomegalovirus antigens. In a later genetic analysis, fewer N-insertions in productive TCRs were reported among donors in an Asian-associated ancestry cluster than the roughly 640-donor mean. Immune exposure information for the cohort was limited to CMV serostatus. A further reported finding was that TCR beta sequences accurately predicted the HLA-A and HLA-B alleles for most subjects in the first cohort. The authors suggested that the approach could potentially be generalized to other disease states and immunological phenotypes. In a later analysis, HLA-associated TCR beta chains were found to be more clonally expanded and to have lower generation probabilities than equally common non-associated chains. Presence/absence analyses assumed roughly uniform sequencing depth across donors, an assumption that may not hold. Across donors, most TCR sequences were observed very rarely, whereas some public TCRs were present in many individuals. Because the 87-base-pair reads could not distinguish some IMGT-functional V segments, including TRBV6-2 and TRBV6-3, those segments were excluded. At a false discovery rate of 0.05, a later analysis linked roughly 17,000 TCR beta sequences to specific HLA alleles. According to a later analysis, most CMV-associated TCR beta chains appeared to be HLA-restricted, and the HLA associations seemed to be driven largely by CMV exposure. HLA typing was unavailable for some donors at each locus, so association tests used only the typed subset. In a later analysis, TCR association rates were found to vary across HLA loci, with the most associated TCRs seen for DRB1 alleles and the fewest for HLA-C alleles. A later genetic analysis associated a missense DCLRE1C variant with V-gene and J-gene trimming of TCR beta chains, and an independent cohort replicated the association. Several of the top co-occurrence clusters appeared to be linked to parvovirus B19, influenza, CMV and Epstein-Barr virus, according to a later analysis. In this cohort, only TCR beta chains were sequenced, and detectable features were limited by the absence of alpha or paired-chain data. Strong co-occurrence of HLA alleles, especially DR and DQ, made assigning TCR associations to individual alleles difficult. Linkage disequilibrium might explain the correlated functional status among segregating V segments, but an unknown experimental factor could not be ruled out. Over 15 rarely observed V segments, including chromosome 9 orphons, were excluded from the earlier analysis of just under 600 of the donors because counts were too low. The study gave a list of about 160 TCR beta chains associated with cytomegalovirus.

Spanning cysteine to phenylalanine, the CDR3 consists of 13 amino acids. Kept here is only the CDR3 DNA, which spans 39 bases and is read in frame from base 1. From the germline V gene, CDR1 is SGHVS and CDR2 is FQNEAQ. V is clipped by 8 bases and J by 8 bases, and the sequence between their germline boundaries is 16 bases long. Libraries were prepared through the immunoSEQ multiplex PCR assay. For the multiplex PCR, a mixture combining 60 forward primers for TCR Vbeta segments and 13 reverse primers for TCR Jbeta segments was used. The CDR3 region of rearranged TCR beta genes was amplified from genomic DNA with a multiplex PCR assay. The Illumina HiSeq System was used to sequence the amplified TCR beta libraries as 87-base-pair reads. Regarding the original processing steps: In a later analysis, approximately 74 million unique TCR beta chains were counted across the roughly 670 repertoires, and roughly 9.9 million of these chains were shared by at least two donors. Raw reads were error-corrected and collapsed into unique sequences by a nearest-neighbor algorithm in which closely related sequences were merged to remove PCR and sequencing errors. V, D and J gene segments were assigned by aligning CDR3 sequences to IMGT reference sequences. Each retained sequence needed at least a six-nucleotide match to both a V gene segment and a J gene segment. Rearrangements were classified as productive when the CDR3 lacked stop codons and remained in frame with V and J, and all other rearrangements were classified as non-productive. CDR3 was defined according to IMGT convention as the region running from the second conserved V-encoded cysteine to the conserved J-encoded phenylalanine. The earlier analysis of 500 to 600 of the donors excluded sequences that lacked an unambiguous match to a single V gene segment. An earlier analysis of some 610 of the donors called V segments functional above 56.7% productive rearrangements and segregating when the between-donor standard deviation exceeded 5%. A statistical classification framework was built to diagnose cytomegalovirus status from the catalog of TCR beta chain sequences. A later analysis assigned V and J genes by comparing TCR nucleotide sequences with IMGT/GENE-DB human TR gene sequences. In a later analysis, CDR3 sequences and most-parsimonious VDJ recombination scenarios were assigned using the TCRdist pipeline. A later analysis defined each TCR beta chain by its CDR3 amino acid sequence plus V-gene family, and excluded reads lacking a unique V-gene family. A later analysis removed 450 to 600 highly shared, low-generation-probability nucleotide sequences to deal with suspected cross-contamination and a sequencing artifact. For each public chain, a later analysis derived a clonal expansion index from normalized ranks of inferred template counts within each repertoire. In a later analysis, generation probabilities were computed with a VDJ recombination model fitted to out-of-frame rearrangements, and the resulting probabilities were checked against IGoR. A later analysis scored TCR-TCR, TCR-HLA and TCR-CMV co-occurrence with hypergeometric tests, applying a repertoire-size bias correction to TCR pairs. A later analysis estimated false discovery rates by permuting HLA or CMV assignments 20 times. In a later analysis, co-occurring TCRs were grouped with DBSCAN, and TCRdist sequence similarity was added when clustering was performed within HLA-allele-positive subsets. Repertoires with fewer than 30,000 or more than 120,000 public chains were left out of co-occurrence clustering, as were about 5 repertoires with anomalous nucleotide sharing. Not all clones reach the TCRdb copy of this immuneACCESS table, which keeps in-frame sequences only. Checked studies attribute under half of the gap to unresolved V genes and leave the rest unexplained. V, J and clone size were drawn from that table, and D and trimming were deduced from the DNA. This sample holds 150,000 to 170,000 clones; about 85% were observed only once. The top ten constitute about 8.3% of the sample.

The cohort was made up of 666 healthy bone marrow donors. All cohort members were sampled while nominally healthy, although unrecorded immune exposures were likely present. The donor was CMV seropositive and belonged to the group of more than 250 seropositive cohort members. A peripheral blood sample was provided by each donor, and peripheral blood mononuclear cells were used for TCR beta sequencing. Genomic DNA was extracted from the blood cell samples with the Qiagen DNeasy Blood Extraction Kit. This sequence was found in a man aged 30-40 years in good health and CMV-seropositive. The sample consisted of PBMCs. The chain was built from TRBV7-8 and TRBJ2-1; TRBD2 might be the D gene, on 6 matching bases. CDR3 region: CASSGTALDEQFF. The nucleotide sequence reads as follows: TGTGCCAGCTCCGGGACTGCCCTCGATGAGCAGTTCTTC.